Presented here are 9 T cell receptor beta chains from one specimen sequenced in a study of cytomegalovirus exposure and HLA in healthy donors. Researchers ran the PCR with 60 Vbeta and 13 Jbeta primers. Using immunoSEQ multiplex PCR, the repertoire was profiled, and TCRdb retains in-frame clones only, with some absent. The sample holds about 130,000 clones, about 79% seen once. The specimen was PBMCs. The receptors here all came from a man between 50 and 59 years old in good health and CMV-seronegative.

This clone has a handful of counts. J is TRBJ1-6 and V is TRBV4-1; TRBD1 matches 8 bases. Germline loops: CDR1 MGHRA, CDR2 YSYEKL. V was clipped by 3 bases and J by 6 bases; unmatched bases: 4. The length of the CDR3 is 15 residues. CDR3 residues: CASSQTGAGNSPLHF. Written as DNA, the CDR3 is TGCGCCAGCAGCCAGACAGGGGCCGGTAATTCACCCCTCCACTTT.

The chain carries TRBV5-4 and TRBJ2-3, with TRBD1 matching 7 bases. Germline V gene data show CDR1 as SGHNT and CDR2 as YYREEE (reference sequence). The ends lost 4 bases at V and 4 bases at J; junction bases unmatched: 6. CDR3 length equals 14 residues. CDR3 nucleotide sequence: TGTGCCAGCAGCGGCGGACAGGACGCAGATACGCAGTATTTT. Its protein is CASSGGQDADTQYF.

A word on this clone: The junction shows a germline mismatch at one end, possibly a read error. The chain carries TRBV5-1 and TRBJ2-3; 7 nucleotides agree with TRBD1. This CDR3 contains 13 residues. CDR1 is SGHRS, CDR2 YFSETQ, per germline. CDR3: CVSSRGLTDTQYF. CDR3 DNA sequence: TGCGTCAGCTCTAGGGGGCTCACAGATACGCAGTATTTT.

The chain combines TRBV5-6 with TRBJ1-6; tentatively, D is TRBD1 (5 bases). The germline V and J ends were trimmed by 2 bases and 7 bases, with 13 bases remaining between them. This CDR3 has 15 amino acids. CDR1 is SGHDT, CDR2 YYEEEE, per germline. The CDR3 DNA is TGTGCCAGCAGCTTAAGGGCGGGGCTGAATTCACCCCTCCACTTT. Protein: CASSLRAGLNSPLHF.

V is TRBV6-5 and J is TRBJ2-3; 7 nucleotides line up with TRBD1. This CDR3 spans 14 amino acids. The J segment lost 3 bases and the V segment lost 6 bases, leaving 6 bases of the junction unmatched. CDR1 and CDR2 from the germline V gene are MNHEY and SVGAGI. As DNA, the CDR3 is TGTGCCAGCAGCAATAGACAGGGTACAGATACGCAGTATTTT. Amino acids: CASSNRQGTDTQYF.

The J gene is TRBJ1-1, the V gene TRBV6-5, with D perhaps TRBD1 (6 bases). Germline assignment: CDR1 MNHEY and CDR2 SVGAGI. V lost 2 bases and J 1 base, leaving 14 bases between the germline ends. This CDR3 contains 16 residues. As DNA, the CDR3 is TGTGCCAGCAGTTACCTCAGTAGGGGGTGGAACACTGAAGCTTTCTTT. This codes for CASSYLSRGWNTEAFF.

J is TRBJ1-2 and V is TRBV7-9, with 11 positions matching TRBD1. Germline assignment: CDR1 SEHNR and CDR2 FQNEAQ (reference sequence). The CDR3 loop spans 14 amino acids. V lost 3 bases and J lost 7; bases outside the gene matches: 4. CDR3 sequence (DNA): TGTGCCAGCAGCTTTCCGGGACAGGGGGTTGGCTACACCTTC. Encoded protein: CASSFPGQGVGYTF.

This clone was recorded only once. The J gene is TRBJ2-1, the V gene TRBV14; D may be TRBD1 (5 bases). CDR3 length: 21 amino acids. The germline CDR1 and CDR2 sequences are SGHDN and FVKESK. The V end lost 1 base, the J end lost 6 bases, and 31 bases lay between the germline ends. The CDR3 spells CASSQVFSWAGLKGIFNEQFF. CDR3 sequence (DNA): TGTGCCAGCAGCCAAGTGTTTTCCTGGGCCGGGCTAAAGGGGATCTTCAATGAGCAGTTCTTC. The full variable domain, in which reference TRBV14 and TRBJ2-1 provide the parts outside the CDR3, is EAGVTQFPSHSVIEKGQTVTLRCDPISGHDNLYWYRRVMGKEIKFLLHFVKESKQDESGMPNNRFLAERTGGTYSTLKVQPAELEDSGVYFCASSQVFSWAGLKGIFNEQFFGPGTRLTVL.

The chain has TRBV10-3 and TRBJ2-5, with 8 bases aligning to TRBD2. The better agreement between TRBJ2-7 and the DNA end casts doubt on the J call. Germline V CDR1 and CDR2: ENHRY, SYGVKD. The CDR3 is 14 amino acids. CDR3 nucleotides: TGTGCCATCAGAGACGGGACTAGTACCTACGAGCAGTACTTC. Its translation: CAIRDGTSTYEQYF.